This TCR beta chain was retrieved from a study of blood T cell repertoires in COVID-19. Libraries were prepared by immunoSEQ multiplex PCR; TCRdb keeps only in-frame clonotypes and omits some of them. The table has under 350,000 clones, around 90% seen once. V shed 7 bases and J shed 6 bases, with 19 bases lying between them. Germline CDR1 MNHEY, CDR2 SVGAGI. The CDR3 totals 14 residues. Sequences were obtained from PBMCs or T cells enriched from blood (not recorded which). This clonotype was sampled from a man in his 60s who had recovered from COVID-19. The chain couples TRBV6-5 to TRBJ2-7; perhaps TRBD1 as D (6 bases). This chain's CDR3 is CASTDSPRTFEQYF. As DNA, the CDR3 is TGTGCCAGCACGGACAGCCCAAGGACATTCGAGCAGTACTTC.